The T cell receptor beta chain described here comes from a study of blood T cell repertoires in COVID-19. Germline V gives CDR1 LGHNT, CDR2 FRNRAP. V was clipped by 9 bases and J by 1 base; unmatched bases: 4. The CDR3 runs to 13 residues. Produced via immunoSEQ multiplex PCR; TCRdb's table is partial and in-frame only. The table shows 100,000 or so clones, with roughly 81% occurring only once. This clonotype was obtained from a human donor in a cohort sampled during active COVID-19. The rearrangement joins TRBV12-5 to TRBJ2-5; TRBD2 matches at 8 bases. Source material: peripheral blood. CDR3 loop: CASQREPQETQYF. CDR3 DNA: TGTGCTAGCCAGCGGGAGCCCCAAGAGACCCAGTACTTC.